This T cell receptor (beta chain) is drawn from a study of PD-1 blockade in classical Hodgkin lymphoma. Patients all relapsed after autologous stem cell transplantation, and there was variation in brentuximab vedotin exposure. Magnetic negative selection was used to purify CD4+ T cells from thawed PBMCs. TCRdb's copy holds only in-frame clones and misses some; the assay was immunoSEQ multiplex PCR. The table has just under 30,000 clones, 85% seen once; the top ten hold 2.4%. Germline CDR1 and CDR2: SGHTA and FQGNSA. The trim removed 0 bases at V and 2 bases at J, leaving 3 bases unmatched. This CDR3 is 16 amino acids long.

The source of this sequence is a human donor with classical Hodgkin lymphoma. The chain has TRBV7-2 and TRBJ2-7; TRBD2 matches at 11 bases. The starting material was CD4+ T cells from blood, obtained at baseline. The CDR3 protein is CASSLAPSGRPYEQYF. CDR3 in DNA: TGTGCCAGCAGCTTAGCGCCTAGCGGGAGGCCCTACGAGCAGTACTTC.